A single sample is the source of the 9 T cell receptor beta chains below, sequenced in a study of tumor-infiltrating lymphocytes in oesophageal squamous cell carcinoma (dated by TCRdb to about 2016). Library prep was done by PCR. Instrument used: Illumina HiSeq 2000. TCRdb cleaned the public reads at Q25 with fastp, built clones with MiXCR and kept in-frame beta chains. Duplicate CDR3 protein sequences are folded into a single record with the most common DNA and genes. This sample is represented by some 10,000 distinct CDR3 sequences; approximately 49% of them were singletons. The ten top clones hold under 30% of the sample. Sample: esophageal tumor tissue. Receptors originate from a male donor with esophageal squamous cell carcinoma.

By frequency in the sample, this clonotype is medium-sized. The gene calls are TRBV12-3 or TRBV12-4 and TRBJ1-5; tentative D call: TRBD1 (6 bases). The CDR3 runs to 15 residues. Trimming cost V 2 bases and J 4 bases, with 12 bases left between them. CDR3 DNA: TGTGCCAGCAGTTTATCAGGGACAACTAATCAGCCCCAGCATTTT. Translated, it gives CASSLSGTTNQPQHF.

In nucleotides, the CDR3 is TGTGCCAGCAGTGAGGCAGGAGGGGATCAGCCCCAGCATTTT. This codes for CASSEAGGDQPQHF. V usage is TRBV6-6 and J usage is TRBJ1-5; tentatively, D is TRBD1 (5 bases). The germline V gene encodes CDR1 MNHNY and CDR2 SVGAGI (reference sequence). The CDR3 is 14 residues long. The germline V and J ends were trimmed by 5 bases and 5 bases, with 13 bases remaining between them.

This clonotype has more than one count but fewer than ten. The junction does not match germline at one end; this may be a read error. CDR3 in amino acids: CASSLSRQGQETQYF. CDR3 nucleotide sequence: TGTGCTAGCAGCTTATCCCGACAGGGACAAGAGACCCAGTACTTC. The chain uses TRBV7-2 and TRBJ2-1, with 7 bases identical to TRBD1. The assigned J gene may be wrong: the sequence end matches TRBJ2-5 better. Per germline, CDR1 SGHTA and CDR2 FQGNSA. This CDR3 comprises 15 residues.

V and J are TRBV9 and TRBJ1-1; no firm D call. Trimming stripped 0 bases from V and 5 bases from J, with 8 bases between. The CDR3 sequence is 13 residues long. The germline CDR1 and CDR2 sequences are SGDLS and YYNGEE. CDR3 sequence (DNA): TGTGCCAGCAGCGTAGGGCCGGGGACTGAAGCTTTCTTT. Its protein is CASSVGPGTEAFF.

V is TRBV7-2 and J is TRBJ2-6; no clear D gene. The CDR3 covers 16 residues. CDR1 and CDR2 from the germline V gene are SGHTA and FQGNSA. V was cut by 4 bases and J by 0 bases, with 10 bases left in between. CDR3 region: CASSSRASSGANVLTF. Here the CDR3 DNA reads TGTGCCAGCAGCTCTCGGGCTTCCTCTGGGGCCAACGTCCTGACTTTC.

V gene TRBV7-4 combines with J gene TRBJ2-3; TRBD1 matches 8 bases. The DNA end lines up better with TRBJ2-7; the J call may be wrong. In germline, CDR1 is SGHVT, CDR2 SQSDAQ. This CDR3 has 13 residues. The CDR3 region has the DNA TGTGCCAGCAGCCCGGACAGGGATGCCGAGCAGTACTTC. Its translation is CASSPDRDAEQYF.

A few counts support this clonotype. J is TRBJ1-5 and V is TRBV18; the D gene is possibly TRBD1 (5 bases). The CDR3 is 14 amino acids. Trimming stripped 3 bases from V and 6 bases from J, with 12 bases between. Germline loops: CDR1 KGHSH, CDR2 LQKENI. The chain's CDR3 is CASSPGGRAQPQHF. The CDR3 DNA reads as TGTGCCAGCTCACCGGGAGGCAGGGCTCAGCCCCAGCATTTT.

The J gene is TRBJ2-4, the V gene TRBV6-6; D remains unclear. The J call may not be correct, given that the DNA end is closer to TRBJ2-7. The CDR3 spans 13 residues. The V gene's germline CDR1 is MNHNY and CDR2 SVGAGI (reference sequence). CDR3: CASSYGQLYEQYF. CDR3 nucleotide sequence: TGTGCCAGCAGTTACGGGCAGTTATACGAGCAGTACTTC.

This clonotype was found a few times. The V and J genes are TRBV7-6 and TRBJ2-1, with D tentatively TRBD1 or TRBD2 (6 bases each). Between the trimmed V and J ends, which lost 5 bases and 8 bases, there was a span of 10 bases. CDR3 size: 12 residues. CDR1 is SGHVS, CDR2 FNYEAQ, per germline. The CDR3 here is CASSRGVDEQFF. The CDR3 coding sequence is TGTGCCAGCAGCAGGGGGGTCGATGAGCAGTTCTTC.